These 28 T cell receptor beta chains originate from one sample sequenced in a study of cytomegalovirus exposure and HLA in healthy donors. Vbeta (60) and Jbeta (13) primers were used in the PCR. Sequencing used immunoSEQ multiplex PCR; TCRdb keeps in-frame clones, though not all of them. The sample holds about 140,000 clones, 80% seen once. Sequencing was done on a sample of PBMCs. Source of these receptors: a man aged 35 to 55 in good health and CMV-seropositive.

The genes are TRBV2 and TRBJ2-5; TRBD2 might be the D (6 bases). Trimming removed 3 bases from V and 4 bases from J, with 9 bases in between. This CDR3 contains 13 residues. From germline, CDR1 is SNHLY and CDR2 FYNNEI. For the CDR3, the DNA is TGTGCCAGCAGTGAGGCGGGGCCAGAGACCCAGTACTTC. Amino acids: CASSEAGPETQYF.

This clone appeared a single time. The rearrangement uses TRBV6-5 and TRBJ1-2; 8 bases map to TRBD1. Germline CDR1 reads MNHEY; CDR2 reads SVGAGI. The CDR3 is 15 residues long. V was pared by 2 bases and J by 4 bases, with 6 bases of the junction left unmatched. CDR3 residues: CASSYKQGAFYGYTF. The DNA of the CDR3 is TGTGCCAGCAGTTACAAGCAGGGGGCCTTCTATGGCTACACCTTC.

The V and J genes are TRBV6-5 and TRBJ1-4; 9 bases map to TRBD1. Trimming at V came to 6 bases and at J to 7 bases, leaving 9 bases not matched to a gene. Germline V CDR1 and CDR2: MNHEY, SVGAGI. The CDR3 is 15 amino acids. CDR3 DNA sequence: TGTGCCAGCAGATTATGGGACAGGGAGTCTGAAAAACTGTTTTTT. Translated, it gives CASRLWDRESEKLFF.

The chain's CDR3 is CASILDRISDTQYF. The CDR3, as DNA: TGTGCCAGCATCCTGGACAGGATTTCAGATACGCAGTATTTT. This chain joins TRBV27 and TRBJ2-3, with 7 bases matching TRBD1. Germline assignment: CDR1 MNHEY and CDR2 SMNVEV (reference sequence). The CDR3 consists of 14 residues. V trimming: 7 bases; J trimming: 4 bases; junction bases outside the gene matches: 8.

The CDR3 DNA reads TGTGCCAGCAGCTTAGTCGGGGGACTGAACACCGGGGAGCTGTTTTTT. Translating it yields CASSLVGGLNTGELFF. The chain joins TRBV7-8 to TRBJ2-2, with a weak D call TRBD2 (6 bases). V was cut by 1 base and J by 1 base, with 10 bases left in between. The germline V gene has CDR1 SGHVS and CDR2 FQNEAQ. This CDR3 contains 16 residues. Using reference TRBV7-8 and TRBJ2-2 for the parts outside the CDR3, the full variable domain is GAGVSQSPRYKVAKRGQDVALRCDPISGHVSLFWYQQALGQGPEFLTYFQNEAQLDKSGLPSDRFFAERPEGSVSTLKIQRTQQEDSAVYLCASSLVGGLNTGELFFGEGSRLTVL.

V gene TRBV15 combines with J gene TRBJ1-2; D ambiguous. V was clipped by 1 base and J by 6 bases, with 9 bases between them. CDR1 and CDR2 from the germline V gene are LNHNV and YYDKDF (reference sequence). This CDR3 contains 13 residues. The CDR3 sequence is CATSRVVENGYTF. CDR3 nucleotide sequence: TGTGCCACCAGCAGAGTAGTCGAAAATGGCTACACCTTC.

In this sample, this clone turned up once. The chain employs TRBV4-3 and TRBJ1-6, with D hard to call. This CDR3 is built from 16 residues. From germline, CDR1 is LGHNA and CDR2 YSLEER. V lost 2 bases to trimming and J lost 0 bases, with 8 bases between them. CDR3 in amino acids: CASSQYRSSYNSPLHF. In DNA, the CDR3 is TGCGCCAGCAGCCAATATAGGAGCTCCTATAATTCACCCCTCCACTTT.

V is TRBV6-5 and J is TRBJ2-5; 8 bases line up with TRBD1. Germline V gene lookup returns CDR1 MNHEY and CDR2 SVGAGI. The V segment lost 0 bases and the J segment 5 bases; nucleotides outside the gene matches: 2. The CDR3 consists of 14 residues. The DNA for the CDR3 is TGTGCCAGCAGTTACTCCAACAGGGGGGAGACCCAGTACTTC. This codes for CASSYSNRGETQYF.

CDR3 DNA sequence: TGTGCCAGTAGTATCACCGGGACAGGGGCCTACGAGCAGTACTTC. It yields the protein CASSITGTGAYEQYF. This chain connects TRBV19 to TRBJ2-7, with TRBD1 matching 10 bases. Trimming cost V 3 bases and J 2 bases; bases outside gene matches: 4. The CDR3 is made up of 15 amino acids. CDR1 LNHDA and CDR2 SQIVND come from the germline V gene (reference sequence).

The chain couples TRBV30 to TRBJ2-7; 8 positions agree with TRBD1. There are 18 residues in the CDR3. Germline lookup yields CDR1 GTSNPN and CDR2 SVGIG (reference sequence). After removal of 0 bases from V and 0 bases from J, the junction contained 13 bases not matched to a gene. CDR3 nucleotides: TGTGCCTGGAGTGTACTGAGACAGGGGATCCGGAGCTCCTACGAGCAGTACTTC. Translating gives CAWSVLRQGIRSSYEQYF.

This chain connects TRBV27 to TRBJ2-7; 9 bases match TRBD2. V lost 6 bases and J lost 4; bases outside the gene matches: 13. In germline, CDR1 is MNHEY, CDR2 SMNVEV (reference sequence). This CDR3 is 16 amino acids long. CDR3 nucleotides: TGTGCCAGCAGCAAAATACCGGGACTAGCAAGTTACGAGCAGTACTTC. Amino acids: CASSKIPGLASYEQYF.

This chain joins TRBV14 and TRBJ1-1, with TRBD1 matching over 7 bases. V shed 4 bases and J 7 bases; nucleotides not matched to a gene: 6. The CDR3 is 13 amino acids. CDR1 and CDR2 (germline): SGHDN, FVKESK. The CDR3 DNA reads as TGTGCCAGCAGCCGCCGGGACAGACTTGAAGCTTTCTTT. Translating it yields CASSRRDRLEAFF. The variable domain in full, with the rest retrieved from reference TRBV14 and TRBJ1-1, is EAGVTQFPSHSVIEKGQTVTLRCDPISGHDNLYWYRRVMGKEIKFLLHFVKESKQDESGMPNNRFLAERTGGTYSTLKVQPAELEDSGVYFCASSRRDRLEAFFGQGTRLTVV.

The rearrangement joins TRBV11-3 to TRBJ1-2; 7 positions agree with TRBD1. Germline CDR1 is SGHNT and CDR2 is YENEEA. Losses at the gene ends were 4 bases for V and 4 bases for J; bases not matched to a gene: 12. The CDR3 has 16 residues. CDR3 loop: CASSYPGGQNPYGYTF. The CDR3 DNA follows: TGTGCCAGCAGCTACCCTGGGGGACAGAATCCCTATGGCTACACCTTC.

The rearrangement links TRBV6-1 to TRBJ2-1, with 8 bases identical to TRBD2. The CDR3 has 16 residues. The germline CDR1 and CDR2 sequences are MNHNS and SASEGT. The V segment lost 2 bases and the J segment 9 bases; nucleotides outside the gene matches: 12. CDR3 DNA: TGTGCCAGCAGTGAACTAGCGGGCCGGAGGCACAGTGAGCAGTTCTTC. Its translation is CASSELAGRRHSEQFF.

The chain couples TRBV4-1 to TRBJ1-2, with unresolved D. The CDR3 runs 14 residues. Germline V gene lookup returns CDR1 MGHRA and CDR2 YSYEKL. V was trimmed by 4 bases and J by 0 bases, leaving 9 bases between them. The CDR3 is CASSLTDTNYGYTF. The CDR3 bases are TGCGCCAGCAGCCTAACAGATACTAACTATGGCTACACCTTC.

V gene TRBV9 combines with J gene TRBJ1-1; 7 nucleotides agree with TRBD1. Germline trimming cut 5 bases from V and 0 bases from J; bases unmatched to any gene: 7. Germline V lookup: CDR1 SGDLS, CDR2 YYNGEE. This CDR3 is built from 15 residues. CDR3: CASSDPGQLNTEAFF. Here the CDR3 DNA reads TGTGCCAGCAGTGACCCGGGACAGCTGAACACTGAAGCTTTCTTT. Full variable domain (missing parts from reference TRBV9 and TRBJ1-1): DSGVTQTPKHLITATGQRVTLRCSPRSGDLSVYWYQQSLDQGLQFLIQYYNGEERAKGNILERFSAQQFPDLHSELNLSSLELGDSALYFCASSDPGQLNTEAFFGQGTRLTVV.

The table lists this clone with a few counts. V is TRBV7-8 and J is TRBJ2-7, with D maybe TRBD2 (6 bases). Trimming removed 7 bases from V and 2 bases from J, with 12 bases in between. The CDR3 covers 13 residues. Per the germline V gene, CDR1 is SGHVS and CDR2 is FQNEAQ. The CDR3 is CASNPGLPYEQYF. The CDR3 region has the DNA TGTGCCAGCAATCCGGGACTCCCCTACGAGCAGTACTTC.

This clone was found once. The chain combines TRBV6-5 with TRBJ2-1, with 8 bases that match TRBD1. The CDR3 loop spans 15 amino acids. Trimming removed 0 bases from V and 6 bases from J; junction bases left unmatched: 4. Germline V gives CDR1 MNHEY, CDR2 SVGAGI. CDR3 residues: CASSYSTGAANEQFF. Written as DNA, the CDR3 is TGTGCCAGCAGTTACTCGACAGGGGCAGCCAATGAGCAGTTCTTC.

This clone was seen more than once but under ten times. In nucleotides, the CDR3 is TGTGCCAGCAGCCCCTCCTCGGGTGGAGGCAATCAGCCCCAGCATTTT. Residues: CASSPSSGGGNQPQHF. The V call is TRBV9, the J call TRBJ1-5, with unresolved D. This CDR3 is 16 amino acids long. Germline V gives CDR1 SGDLS, CDR2 YYNGEE. Trimming left V 4 bases short and J 2 bases short, with 16 bases between.

This chain links TRBV5-1 with TRBJ2-7; D call uncertain. This CDR3 comprises 13 residues. Germline lookup yields CDR1 SGHRS and CDR2 YFSETQ. Trimming cost V 4 bases and J 6 bases, with 14 bases left between them. CDR3 nucleotides: TGCGCCAGCAGCCCCGAGATACGAGTCGAGCAGTACTTC. Amino acids: CASSPEIRVEQYF.

This chain links TRBV10-3 with TRBJ2-7; D ambiguous. V dropped 2 bases and J dropped 7 bases, with 18 bases sitting between them. The CDR3 contains 15 residues. The germline V gene has CDR1 ENHRY and CDR2 SYGVKD. This chain's CDR3 is CAISEPPGRAGEQYF. CDR3 nucleotides: TGTGCCATCAGTGAGCCCCCCGGCCGAGCCGGGGAGCAGTACTTC.

This chain joins TRBV4-1 and TRBJ1-1; D not resolved. Germline values: CDR1 MGHRA, CDR2 YSYEKL. The germline V and J ends were trimmed by 0 bases and 2 bases, with 10 bases remaining between them. The CDR3 extends over 15 amino acids. CDR3 bases: TGCGCCAGCAGCCAAGATTCGACACTTAACACTGAAGCTTTCTTT. Translation: CASSQDSTLNTEAFF.

The chain uses TRBV7-2 and TRBJ2-5, with a possible D match to TRBD1 (5 bases). The germline V and J ends were trimmed by 4 bases and 3 bases, with 9 bases remaining between them. The CDR3 has 13 amino acids. The germline V gene has CDR1 SGHTA and CDR2 FQGNSA. CDR3 amino acids: CASSWGREETQYF. CDR3 bases: TGTGCCAGCAGCTGGGGCAGGGAAGAGACCCAGTACTTC.

The gene calls are TRBV28 and TRBJ2-7; TRBD1 aligns across 9 bases. V shed 7 bases, J shed 5 bases, and the junction held 9 bases outside the gene matches. This CDR3 contains 14 residues. The germline gives CDR1 MDHEN, CDR2 SYDVKM. CDR3 amino acids: CASTVGTGWNEQYF. The CDR3 coding sequence is TGTGCCAGCACTGTAGGGACAGGGTGGAACGAGCAGTACTTC.

This clone appeared a few times. The chain uses TRBV6-1 and TRBJ1-1, with TRBD1 matching over 7 bases. CDR1 and CDR2 from the germline V gene are MNHNS and SASEGT. The CDR3 is 13 amino acids. V was pared by 10 bases and J by 5 bases, with 10 bases of the junction left unmatched. The CDR3 bases are TGTGCCACCCGACAGGGAAGGGTAACTGAAGCTTTCTTT. It translates to CATRQGRVTEAFF.

The chain has TRBV7-8 and TRBJ1-5, with 7 bases that match TRBD1. The CDR3 sequence is 16 residues long. The germline V gene encodes CDR1 SGHVS and CDR2 FQNEAQ. The trim removed 3 bases at V and 3 bases at J, leaving 8 bases unmatched. In nucleotides, the CDR3 is TGTGCCAGCAGCTTGTTCGGGACAGCGCCCAATCAGCCCCAGCATTTT. It specifies CASSLFGTAPNQPQHF.

A few counts support this clone. The chain recombines TRBV7-2 with TRBJ2-7, with 14 bases that match TRBD2. Germline assignment: CDR1 SGHTA and CDR2 FQGNSA. This CDR3 is 16 amino acids long. V gave up 3 bases and J gave up 5 bases; unmatched junction bases: 6. The chain's CDR3 is CASSFGLAGGGHEQYF. The CDR3 region has the DNA TGTGCCAGCAGCTTCGGACTAGCGGGAGGTGGTCACGAGCAGTACTTC.

The V and J genes are TRBV9 and TRBJ1-6; D gene unclear. With 4 bases removed from V and 4 bases from J, the gap between germline ends came to 9 bases. The CDR3 consists of 14 residues. The germline V gene encodes CDR1 SGDLS and CDR2 YYNGEE. The CDR3 loop is CASSSQAYNSPLHF. CDR3 nucleotides: TGTGCCAGCAGCTCCCAGGCTTATAATTCACCCCTCCACTTT.